This section outlines one T cell receptor beta chain sequence together with its context. The method was immunoSEQ multiplex PCR; TCRdb's version includes in-frame clones alone and lacks a portion of them. This sample has approximately 72,000 clones, with 84% found just once. The data derive from a study of blood T cell repertoires in COVID-19. Looking at the study overall: The analysed material was cDNA or gDNA that came from T cells, B-cell-depleted T cells, or PBMCs.

With V trimmed by 1 base and J by 3 bases, 5 bases remained unmatched. The germline CDR1 and CDR2 sequences are MNHEY and SMNVEV (reference sequence). This CDR3 region has 15 residues. The genes are TRBV27 and TRBJ2-7; 8 nucleotides match TRBD1. Specimen: peripheral blood. This TCR was recovered from a man aged 45 to 65 with active COVID-19. In DNA, the CDR3 is TGTGCCAGCAGTTTATTACAGGGGGGATTCTACGAGCAGTACTTC. Its translation: CASSLLQGGFYEQYF.